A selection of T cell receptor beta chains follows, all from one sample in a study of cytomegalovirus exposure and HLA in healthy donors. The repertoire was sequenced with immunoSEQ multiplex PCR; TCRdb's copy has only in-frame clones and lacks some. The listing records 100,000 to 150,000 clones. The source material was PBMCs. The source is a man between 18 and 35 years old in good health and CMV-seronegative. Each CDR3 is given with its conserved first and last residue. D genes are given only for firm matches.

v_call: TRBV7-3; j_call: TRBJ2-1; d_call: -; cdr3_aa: CASSRETWEYNEQFF; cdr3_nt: TGTGCCAGCAGTCGGGAAACTTGGGAATACAATGAGCAGTTCTTC
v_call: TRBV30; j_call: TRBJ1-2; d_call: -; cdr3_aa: CAWSVQDGGYTF; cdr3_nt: TGTGCCTGGAGTGTACAGGACGGCGGCTACACCTTC
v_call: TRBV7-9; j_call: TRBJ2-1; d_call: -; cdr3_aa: CASSPGQNPEQFF; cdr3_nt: TGTGCCAGCAGCCCCGGACAGAATCCTGAGCAGTTCTTC
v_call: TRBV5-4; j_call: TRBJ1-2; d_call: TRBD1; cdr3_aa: CASSPFTTGGDGYTF; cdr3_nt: TGTGCCAGCAGCCCATTTACGACAGGGGGCGACGGCTACACCTTC
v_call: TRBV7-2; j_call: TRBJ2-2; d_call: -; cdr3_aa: CARSPRTKWTGELFF; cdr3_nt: TGTGCCCGCAGCCCTAGGACAAAGTGGACCGGGGAGCTGTTTTTT
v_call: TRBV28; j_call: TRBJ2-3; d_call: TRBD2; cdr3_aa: CASSLPAAGALTTDTQYF; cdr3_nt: TGTGCCAGCAGTCTCCCAGCAGCGGGGGCCCTCACCACAGATACGCAGTATTTT
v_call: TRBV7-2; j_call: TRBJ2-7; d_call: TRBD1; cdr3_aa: CASSLDRDRYYEQYF; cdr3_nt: TGTGCCAGCAGCTTAGATAGGGACAGGTACTACGAGCAGTACTTC
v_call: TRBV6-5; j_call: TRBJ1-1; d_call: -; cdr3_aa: CASSSRGDEAFF; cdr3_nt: TGTGCCAGCAGTTCCCGGGGGGATGAAGCTTTCTTT
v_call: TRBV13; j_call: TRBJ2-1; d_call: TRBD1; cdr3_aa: CASSSERLQGAKRDEQFF; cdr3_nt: TGTGCCAGCAGCTCCGAACGCCTCCAGGGGGCGAAAAGGGATGAGCAGTTCTTC
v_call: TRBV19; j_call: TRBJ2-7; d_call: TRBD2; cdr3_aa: CASSVGTTSEQYF; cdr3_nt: TGTGCCAGTAGTGTCGGGACTACCAGCGAGCAGTACTTC
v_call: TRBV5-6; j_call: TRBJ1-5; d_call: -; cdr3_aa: CASSYREGNQPQHF; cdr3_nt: TGTGCCAGCAGCTACAGGGAGGGAAATCAGCCCCAGCATTTT
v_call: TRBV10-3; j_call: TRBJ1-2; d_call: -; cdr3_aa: CAIRFSSAGDYGYTF; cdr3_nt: TGTGCCATCAGGTTCTCCTCCGCAGGGGACTATGGCTACACCTTC
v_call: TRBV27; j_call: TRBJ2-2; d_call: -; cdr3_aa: CASSTRYPDPSYDTGELFF; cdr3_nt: TGTGCCAGCAGTACTAGGTATCCGGACCCGTCATACGATACCGGGGAGCTGTTTTTT
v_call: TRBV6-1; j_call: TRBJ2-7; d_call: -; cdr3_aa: CASKRERHSYEQYF; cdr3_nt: TGTGCCAGCAAGCGCGAGCGTCACTCCTACGAGCAGTACTTC
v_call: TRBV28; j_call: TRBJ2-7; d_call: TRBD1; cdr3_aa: CASSPGQGGEQYF; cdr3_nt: TGTGCCAGCAGTCCTGGACAGGGAGGAGAGCAGTACTTC
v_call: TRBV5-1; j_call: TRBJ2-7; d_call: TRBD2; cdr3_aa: CASSLYRTSGGYEQYF; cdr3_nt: TGCGCCAGCAGCTTATATAGGACTAGCGGGGGATACGAGCAGTACTTC
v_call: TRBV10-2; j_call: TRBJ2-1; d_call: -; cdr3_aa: CASSERESSYNEQFF; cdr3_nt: TGCGCCAGCAGTGAGCGGGAGAGCTCCTACAATGAGCAGTTCTTC
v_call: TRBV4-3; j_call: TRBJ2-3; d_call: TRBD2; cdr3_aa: CASSQGVAGLAQYF; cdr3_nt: TGCGCCAGCAGCCAGGGGGTCGCGGGACTAGCGCAGTATTTT
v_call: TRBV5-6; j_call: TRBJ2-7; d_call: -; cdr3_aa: CASSLGQNLYEQYF; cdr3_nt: TGTGCCAGCAGCTTGGGACAAAACCTCTACGAGCAGTACTTC
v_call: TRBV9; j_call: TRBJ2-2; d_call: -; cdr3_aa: CASSVAQESGVELFF; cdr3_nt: TGTGCCAGCAGCGTAGCGCAGGAGTCGGGGGTGGAGCTGTTTTTT
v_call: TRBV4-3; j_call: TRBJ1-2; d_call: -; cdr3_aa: CASSQDSGQRPNYGYTF; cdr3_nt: TGCGCCAGCAGCCAAGATTCAGGGCAGCGACCTAACTATGGCTACACCTTC
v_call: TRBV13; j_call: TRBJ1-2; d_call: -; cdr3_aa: CASNIRGGYGYTF; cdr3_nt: TGTGCCAGCAACATTCGGGGAGGCTATGGCTACACCTTC
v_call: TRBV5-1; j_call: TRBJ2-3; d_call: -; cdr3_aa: CASSLGLADTQYF; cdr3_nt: TGCGCCAGCAGCTTGGGTCTAGCGGATACGCAGTATTTT
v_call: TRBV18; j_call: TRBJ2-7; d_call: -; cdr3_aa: CASSPPRTVYEQYF; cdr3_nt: TGTGCCAGCTCACCACCCCGGACAGTCTACGAGCAGTACTTC
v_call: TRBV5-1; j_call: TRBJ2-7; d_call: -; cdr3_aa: CASSFQGYEQYF; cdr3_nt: TGCGCCAGCAGCTTCCAGGGTTACGAGCAGTACTTC
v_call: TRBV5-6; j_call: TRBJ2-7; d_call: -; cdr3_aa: CASSLSRGRLVSYEQYF; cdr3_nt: TGTGCCAGCAGCTTGTCACGGGGACGACTAGTATCCTACGAGCAGTACTTC
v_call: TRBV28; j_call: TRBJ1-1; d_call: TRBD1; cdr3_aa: CASQRRTGWNTEAFF; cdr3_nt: TGTGCCAGCCAACGACGGACAGGGTGGAACACTGAAGCTTTCTTT
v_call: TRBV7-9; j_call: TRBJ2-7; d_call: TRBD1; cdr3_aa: CASSNPDRDKYEQYF; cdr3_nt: TGTGCCAGCAGCAACCCGGACAGGGATAAGTACGAGCAGTACTTC
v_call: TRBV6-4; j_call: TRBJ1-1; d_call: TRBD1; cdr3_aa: CASRGQAGTEAFF; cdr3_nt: TGTGCCAGCAGAGGACAGGCGGGAACTGAAGCTTTCTTT
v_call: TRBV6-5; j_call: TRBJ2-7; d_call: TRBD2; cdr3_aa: CASSYEAGGTYEQYF; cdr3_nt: TGTGCCAGCAGTTACGAGGCGGGAGGGACCTACGAGCAGTACTTC
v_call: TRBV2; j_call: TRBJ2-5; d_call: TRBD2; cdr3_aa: CASSTGTSGIKTQYF; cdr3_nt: TGTGCCAGCAGTACCGGGACTAGCGGGATCAAGACCCAGTACTTC
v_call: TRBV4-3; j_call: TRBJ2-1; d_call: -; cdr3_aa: CASSQDRSGHEQFF; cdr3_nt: TGCGCCAGCAGCCAAGATCGTTCTGGGCATGAGCAGTTCTTC
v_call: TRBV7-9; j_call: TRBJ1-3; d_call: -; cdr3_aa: CASSFRDTYSGNTIYF; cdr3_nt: TGTGCCAGCAGCTTCCGGGACACCTACTCTGGAAACACCATATATTTT
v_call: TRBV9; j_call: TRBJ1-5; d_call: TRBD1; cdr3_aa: CASSVAGGQPQHF; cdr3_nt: TGTGCCAGCAGCGTAGCAGGGGGCCAGCCCCAGCATTTT
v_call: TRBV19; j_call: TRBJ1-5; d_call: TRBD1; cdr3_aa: CASSRGTATNQPQHF; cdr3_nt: TGTGCCAGTAGTAGGGGGACAGCCACTAATCAGCCCCAGCATTTT
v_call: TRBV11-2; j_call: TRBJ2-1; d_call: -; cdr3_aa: CASSSPKRVGAHNEQFF; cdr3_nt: TGTGCCAGCAGCTCCCCAAAGCGGGTAGGCGCCCACAATGAGCAGTTCTTC